This T cell receptor (beta chain) was captured in a study of CD8 T cells in ankylosing spondylitis (dated by TCRdb to between 2016 and 2019). A note on the overall study: T cell receptor beta repertoires were profiled in healthy donors and ankylosing spondylitis patients so that disease-linked TCR variants could be found. Peripheral blood was sampled, and synovial fluid was also collected from ankylosing spondylitis patients. The full study cohort was made up of about 25 ankylosing spondylitis patients and about a hundred healthy donors. The study at large found these results: Blood from ankylosing spondylitis patients appeared to be characterized by a TCR beta motif made up of several highly homologous amino acid variants. Significant enrichment of the disease-linked clones was reported in matched synovial fluid samples from ankylosing spondylitis patients. The disease-linked clones had a CD8+ phenotype and were found at relatively low frequencies in peripheral blood. Some motif variants had previously been reported in the synovial fluid and blood of reactive arthritis patients, which suggests shared mechanisms of disease initiation.

V is clipped by 0 bases and J by 3 bases, and the sequence between their germline boundaries is 5 bases long. Reading from cysteine to phenylalanine, the CDR3 counts 14 amino acids. Of all the DNA, just the CDR3 is kept, 42 bases in frame from base 1. CDR1 is given as LGHNA and CDR2 as YSLEER, both from the germline V gene. The data were produced on an Illumina HiSeq 2500. Quantitative 5'-RACE with molecular barcodes was used to prepare TCR beta libraries. Turning to the authors' computational methods: To identify disease-linked TCR variants, a new computational method was used, one built on a probabilistic model of VDJ rearrangement. TCRdb's own reprocessing of the public reads used fastp at Q25 and MiXCR and kept productive beta chains. A single entry per CDR3 protein holds the most common genes and DNA from its merged rows. The V and J calls shown here were made by TCRdb, not taken from the authors' results. The sample records hundreds of thousands of distinct CDR3 sequences, about an eighth of which are singletons. The ten largest make up around 0.51% of the sample.

A word on this clonotype: Its antigen is currently not known. The sample holds no much larger clone one base away, and base qualities are not on file.

The sample comprised blood, either unsorted or a sorted T cell fraction (not recorded which). The receptor was isolated from a male donor with ankylosing spondylitis. Recombination connected TRBV4-3 to TRBJ2-2; TRBD2 might be the D gene, on 5 matching bases. The DNA sequence is given as TGCGCCAGCAGCCAAGACGGGGACACCGGGGAGCTGTTTTTT. It translates as CASSQDGDTGELFF.